This T cell receptor beta chain stems from a study of T-cell memory formation after mild COVID-19 (dated by TCRdb to the early 2020s). For context, the study as a whole: Most TCR sequence clusters were specific to one of the two donors. Longitudinal TCRalpha and TCRbeta repertoire sequencing tracked T-cell clones expanding and contracting after mild COVID-19 in two donors. The cohort comprised two young, previously healthy adult volunteers, one female and one male. Study-wide conclusions, independent of this receptor: Only two mild cases were covered by the study, and larger cohorts that include severe cases with pre-infection samples were considered necessary. From day 15 to 85, contracting clones showed balanced CD4/CD8 phenotypes, whereas a second wave of clones that expanded from day 15 to 37 leaned towards CD4+. Contracting CD4+ clones were located mainly in the CM and EM memory subsets, whereas CD8+ clones were found to be enriched in EMRA. SARS-CoV-2 specificity was not confirmed for the second-wave clones peaking on day 37. Some responding clones were detected in pre-infection memory, suggesting pre-existing cross-reactive memory T cells joined the SARS-CoV-2 response.

Ficoll-Paque density gradient centrifugation was used to isolate PBMCs. To note about this clonotype: Its antigen has not been determined. Per-base qualities were not stored, and no clone one base away is much larger.

Between the V and J ends, shortened by 3 bases and 9 bases respectively, the junction contains 18 bases. CDR3 length: 15 amino acids, cysteine to phenylalanine. Only the CDR3 DNA is retained, 45 bases long and in frame from the first base. Reads for this sample came from an Illumina NovaSeq 6000. TCRalpha and TCRbeta cDNA libraries were built by 5'RACE with constant-segment primers, adding sample barcodes and unique molecular identifiers. RNA was extracted from every sample with Trizol reagent. Library amplification was performed in two PCR steps, and a second sample barcode and Illumina TruSeq adapters were introduced in the second step. Libraries were sequenced on an Illumina NovaSeq with 2 x 150 bp paired-end reads. Per the authors' processing: The reads were demultiplexed and collapsed into UMI-guided consensus sequences using migec v1.2.7. Using mixcr v2.1.11, the UMI consensuses were aligned to TRA and TRB V and J templates and assembled into clonotypes. A clonotype was counted as expanded or contracted only when both edgeR and NoisET called the clonotype significant, with the noise models trained on biological replicates. For edgeR calls, the thresholds were a false discovery rate-adjusted p below 0.01 and a log2 fold-change of 1. PCA with hierarchical clustering of max-normalized trajectories of the 1000 most abundant clonotypes was used as exploratory dynamics analysis. Each responding clone was given a CD4 or CD8 phenotype based on the CD4+ and CD8+ repertoires, which had been sequenced separately. TCRdb's own reprocessing of the public reads used fastp at Q25 and MiXCR and kept productive beta chains. Rows with a matching CDR3 protein are joined into one entry that keeps the most common DNA and genes. Clone size and V and J calls follow TCRdb, not the original study. This sample is represented by 400,000 to 500,000 distinct CDR3 sequences; 20% of them were singletons. The ten largest clones represent 8.4% of the sample.

This TCR came from an adult woman who had mild COVID-19 (a few samples of this study predate the infection). The sample titles of this study are shuffled in the database, so cell type and time point are left out; the donor was told from shared clones. What was sequenced was PBMCs or a T cell subset sorted from them (not recorded which). The rearrangement joined TRBV12-3 or TRBV12-4 to TRBJ1-5; TRBD1 could be the D gene, as 5 bases match. The CDR3 corresponds to CASSFRRGLGGPQHF. The nucleotides read TGTGCCAGCAGTTTTCGCCGGGGACTGGGTGGGCCCCAGCATTTT.